The rows below give T cell receptor beta chains drawn from one sample of a study of cytomegalovirus exposure and HLA in healthy donors. Here immunoSEQ multiplex PCR was the method, and the copy in TCRdb shows in-frame clones only, minus some. Here the sample spans approximately 77,000 clones, around 78% being singletons. Sequenced sample: PBMCs. These receptors came from a man aged 40-50 years in good health and CMV-seronegative. CDR3s include the opening cysteine and the closing phenylalanine or tryptophan. The D gene is left open where the match is weak. Not every row has a clone size; where given, it reads once, few, many or a size class.

NA,TRBV6-5,TRBJ1-2,NA,TGTGCCAGCAGGAAGACAGGCACTAACTATGGCTACACCTTC,CASRKTGTNYGYTF
NA,TRBV29-1,TRBJ1-1,NA,TGCAGCGTTGGAAGAGGGATGAACACTGAAGCTTTCTTT,CSVGRGMNTEAFF
NA,TRBV30,TRBJ1-1,TRBD1,TGTGCCTGGAGGGATAATCGACAGGGACTGAACACTGAAGCTTTCTTT,CAWRDNRQGLNTEAFF
NA,TRBV10-3,TRBJ1-1,NA,TGTGCCACAAGGGAGTTGAACACTGAAGCTTTCTTT,CATRELNTEAFF
few,TRBV2,TRBJ1-1,NA,TGTGCCAGCAGGTTCAGCGGGGTTCTCGCTGAAGCTTTCTTT,CASRFSGVLAEAFF
NA,TRBV7-8,TRBJ1-5,NA,TGTGCCAGCAGCTTAAAAAACCGCGGGCAGCCCCAGCATTTT,CASSLKNRGQPQHF
NA,TRBV12-5,TRBJ2-2,TRBD2,TGTGCTAGTGGTTTGGTACGTAGCGGGACGAACACCGGGGAGCTGTTTTTT,CASGLVRSGTNTGELFF
NA,TRBV30,TRBJ2-7,TRBD1,TGTGCCTGGAGCAGCCTCGGGACAGGGTTACGCGGGGTGGACTTC,CAWSSLGTGLRGVDF
NA,TRBV19,TRBJ1-5,NA,TGTGCCAGTAGTATATCAGGGAACAATCAGCCCCAGCATTTT,CASSISGNNQPQHF
NA,TRBV9,TRBJ2-7,TRBD2,TGTGCCAGCAGCGTAGACGGGCGGGAGCCCGCCTACGAGCAGTACTTC,CASSVDGREPAYEQYF
few,TRBV7-2,TRBJ2-3,TRBD2,TGTGCCAGCAGCTTAGGGGCGGGAGGGCCCACAGATACGCAGTATTTT,CASSLGAGGPTDTQYF
NA,TRBV27,TRBJ2-3,TRBD2,TGTGCCAGCAGTCCGCCCGGACTAGCGACAGATACGCAGTATTTT,CASSPPGLATDTQYF
NA,TRBV7-2,TRBJ2-5,TRBD2,TGTGCCAGCAGCTTAAGCGGGAGTACTGAGACCCAGTACTTC,CASSLSGSTETQYF
NA,TRBV6-5,TRBJ2-1,TRBD2,TGTGCCAGCAGCTACTGGGGGGGGGAGCAGTTCTTC,CASSYWGGEQFF
NA,TRBV7-9,TRBJ2-2,NA,TGTGCCAGCAGCCCAGGCACCGGGGAGCTGTTTTTT,CASSPGTGELFF
NA,TRBV30,TRBJ2-7,NA,TGTGCCTGGAGTGTTGGGGGGCCGGGAGGCGAGCAGTACTTC,CAWSVGGPGGEQYF
NA,TRBV30,TRBJ1-4,TRBD1,TGTGCTCGAAGGGGACAGGGGGTTGAAAAACTGTTTTTT,CARRGQGVEKLFF
NA,TRBV29-1,TRBJ1-1,NA,TGCAGCGTTGCGGGGAACTATGAAGCTTTCTTT,CSVAGNYEAFF
once,TRBV4-2,TRBJ1-3,NA,TGTGCCAGCAGCCCGGGGGGGAGGGACGGAAACACCATATATTTT,CASSPGGRDGNTIYF
NA,TRBV19,TRBJ2-2,NA,TGTGCCAGTAGTAGATCTCAACTTGACAGTTCCGGGGAGCTGTTTTTT,CASSRSQLDSSGELFF
few,TRBV6-5,TRBJ1-4,NA,TGTGCCAGCAGTTACGCGGACAGACTTAATGAAAAACTGTTTTTT,CASSYADRLNEKLFF
few,TRBV25-1,TRBJ2-6,NA,TGTGCCAGCAGGCGGGACTCTGGGGCCAACGTCCTGACTTTC,CASRRDSGANVLTF
few,TRBV7-3,TRBJ2-1,TRBD2,TGTGCCAGCAGCTTTAGCGGGAGTGTGAATGAGCAGTTCTTC,CASSFSGSVNEQFF
NA,TRBV9,TRBJ1-2,NA,TGTGCCAGCAGCGACCCCCGCAGTTATGGCTACACCTTC,CASSDPRSYGYTF
once,TRBV15,TRBJ2-6,TRBD1,TGTGCCACCAGCACCAGGGGGCCTGGGGCCAACGTCCTGACTTTC,CATSTRGPGANVLTF
NA,TRBV30,TRBJ2-5,NA,TGTGCCTGGAGTGTAAACTATCAAGAGACCCAGTACTTC,CAWSVNYQETQYF
NA,TRBV28,TRBJ2-7,NA,TGTGCCAGCAGTCCAGGACTTGAAGTCTACGAGCAGTACTTC,CASSPGLEVYEQYF
NA,TRBV15,TRBJ2-5,NA,TGTGCCACCAGCAGAGATCAGGGGCCCGAGACCCAGTACTTC,CATSRDQGPETQYF
NA,TRBV6-4,TRBJ2-2,TRBD2,TGTGCCAGCAGTGTAGGGGGACTAGCGGGATACACCGGGGAGCTGTTTTTT,CASSVGGLAGYTGELFF
once,TRBV5-6,TRBJ2-5,TRBD2,TGTGCCAGCAGCTTGGCTAGCGGGGCGACGCCAGAGACCCAGTACTTC,CASSLASGATPETQYF
NA,TRBV5-1,TRBJ2-1,TRBD2,TGCGCCAGCAGCTCGATAGGACTAGCGGGAGGGCCGAGGAACAATGAGCAGTTCTTC,CASSSIGLAGGPRNNEQFF
NA,TRBV19,TRBJ2-2,TRBD1,TGTGCCAGTAGGAGGACAGGGGTCACCGGGGAGCTGTTTTTT,CASRRTGVTGELFF
few,TRBV30,TRBJ2-6,NA,TGTGCCTGGAGCGTGACTCACCCGACCAACGTCCTGACTTTC,CAWSVTHPTNVLTF
NA,TRBV25-1,TRBJ2-2,TRBD2,TGTGCCAGCCGGGGGGGCGGGGAGCTGTTTTTT,CASRGGGELFF
once,TRBV6-5,TRBJ1-3,TRBD1,TGTGCCAGCAGTTTAAGTGGGACAGGGCTAAACACCATATATTTT,CASSLSGTGLNTIYF
NA,TRBV28,TRBJ2-1,NA,TGTGCCAGCAGCCCGATGAGCTCCTACAATGAGCAGTTCTTC,CASSPMSSYNEQFF
NA,TRBV28,TRBJ2-7,TRBD1,TGTGCCAGCAGCAAACTAGGGACAGGGTGGACCTACGAGCAGTACTTC,CASSKLGTGWTYEQYF
NA,TRBV27,TRBJ1-2,TRBD1,TGTGCCAGCAGCCTGGGACAGGGGGCCGGTGGCTACACCTTC,CASSLGQGAGGYTF
NA,TRBV7-8,TRBJ2-7,NA,TGTGCCAGCAGCTCTGGGCCGACCTACGAGCAGTACTTC,CASSSGPTYEQYF
NA,TRBV5-4,TRBJ1-1,NA,TGTGCCAGCAGTCCCGCCGGCAGCGACACTGAAGCTTTCTTT,CASSPAGSDTEAFF
NA,TRBV19,TRBJ1-2,NA,TGTGCCAGTAGTACCACGACAGCCTACTATGGCTACACCTTC,CASSTTTAYYGYTF
NA,TRBV7-9,TRBJ2-1,NA,TGTGCCAGCAGCTTAAGGAGCGGACCCTACAATGAGCAGTTCTTC,CASSLRSGPYNEQFF
NA,TRBV7-3,TRBJ2-2,NA,TGTGCCAGCAGGGGCGGGTCGAACACCGGGGAGCTGTTTTTT,CASRGGSNTGELFF
few,TRBV7-8,TRBJ2-5,TRBD2,TGTGCCAGCAGCTCCCGAGGTAGCGGGATAATGACCCAGTACTTC,CASSSRGSGIMTQYF
few,TRBV27,TRBJ1-2,NA,TGTGCCAGCAGTTTATCAGGGGTCTACGGCTACACCTTC,CASSLSGVYGYTF
NA,TRBV10-1,TRBJ1-5,TRBD1,TGCGCCACCGGACAGGGGAATCAGCCCCAGCATTTT,CATGQGNQPQHF
NA,TRBV10-3,TRBJ2-3,TRBD1,TGTGCCATCAGGGGGGACAGCGAGGATACGCAGTATTTT,CAIRGDSEDTQYF
NA,TRBV29-1,TRBJ2-7,NA,TGCAGCACCTCGACAGGCCCCTACGAGCAGTACTTC,CSTSTGPYEQYF
NA,TRBV5-8,TRBJ2-1,NA,TGTGCCAGCAGCTTTACTAGTTTTAGGTCCTACAATGAGCAGTTCTTC,CASSFTSFRSYNEQFF
NA,TRBV2,TRBJ2-2,NA,TGTGCCAGCACCATGACAGGCCCGGGCGGGGAGCTGTTTTTT,CASTMTGPGGELFF
NA,TRBV29-1,TRBJ2-1,TRBD2,TGCAGCGGGGGACTAGCGCTGTACAATGAGCAGTTCTTC,CSGGLALYNEQFF
NA,TRBV5-1,TRBJ2-1,NA,TGCGCCAGCAGCCCTTCAGGGTTTGTTGGCAATGAGCAGTTCTTC,CASSPSGFVGNEQFF
NA,TRBV7-9,TRBJ2-1,TRBD2,TGTGCCAGCAGCATAGCGGGAGGGCCCCGCAATGAGCAGTTCTTC,CASSIAGGPRNEQFF
once,TRBV7-9,TRBJ2-1,NA,TGTGCCAGCAGCTACAGCCCTGATGAGCAGTTCTTC,CASSYSPDEQFF
NA,TRBV7-7,TRBJ1-1,TRBD1,TGTGCTAGCAGCTTAGAAAGGGACAGTGTGGCTTTCTTT,CASSLERDSVAFF
NA,TRBV15,TRBJ1-5,NA,TGTGCCACTACCCCGGGGATTAGCAATCAGCCCCAGCATTTT,CATTPGISNQPQHF
NA,TRBV5-6,TRBJ2-3,NA,TGTGCCAGCAGCCCAGGGGACCGATTCATGGATACGCAGTATTTT,CASSPGDRFMDTQYF